A selection of T cell receptor beta chains follows, all from one sample in a study of radiotherapy plus CTLA-4 blockade in lung cancer. Sequencing used immunoSEQ multiplex PCR; TCRdb keeps in-frame clones, though not all of them. The sample lists some 51,000 clones, 77% seen once, with about 2.2% in the top ten. Sequencing used peripheral blood, obtained from a patient treated with radiotherapy plus ipilimumab. The receptors derive from a human donor with non-small cell lung cancer whose response to radiotherapy plus ipilimumab could not be evaluated. CDR3s leave out the opening cysteine and the closing phenylalanine or tryptophan. The order of the fields is V gene, clone size, J gene, CDR3 protein. A row's size may be missing; if present it is once, few, many or a size class.

TRBV29-1	few	TRBJ1-4	SVEGDRAHEKLF
TRBV19	.	TRBJ2-5	ASSMRQPQETQY
TRBV7-3	.	TRBJ1-1	ASSSRAPGNTEAF
TRBV4-1	.	TRBJ2-6	ASSPRRQGASGGANVLT
TRBV5-4	.	TRBJ2-3	ASSYRTGPGTDTQY
TRBV19	.	TRBJ1-2	ASSQQGVNYGYT
TRBV29-1	.	TRBJ1-1	SVEAGRGRTEAF
TRBV15	few	TRBJ1-1	ATKRGRNTEAF
TRBV28	.	TRBJ1-2	ASRIGGSGGYT
TRBV7-2	.	TRBJ1-2	ASSLATAFNYGYT
TRBV5-1	.	TRBJ2-6	ASSPQPGGSGANVLT
TRBV7-2	.	TRBJ2-7	ASSYRTGGAYEQY
TRBV19	.	TRBJ2-7	ASSIPSGSRDEQY
TRBV4-3	.	TRBJ1-1	ASSQGGGEGGNTEAF
TRBV19	.	TRBJ1-1	ASTLMTGVTEAF
TRBV5-1	.	TRBJ2-7	ASSWAPGLAVYEQY
TRBV28	few	TRBJ2-7	ASRPMDRPTYEQY
TRBV25-1	.	TRBJ1-1	ASHGAEAF
TRBV5-4	.	TRBJ1-5	ASSVDRGQPQH
TRBV15	.	TRBJ2-2	ATSREVFAIEAGELF
TRBV28	.	TRBJ2-6	ASSSSGRSGANVLT
TRBV7-6	.	TRBJ2-7	ASTQGGAEQY
TRBV6-5	few	TRBJ1-1	ASSLYRGNTEAF
TRBV7-2	once	TRBJ2-3	ASSRGLAGGGIRDTQY
TRBV5-4	.	TRBJ2-3	ASSLSGRLSDTQY
TRBV28	.	TRBJ1-1	ASSQTGGYTEAF
TRBV5-1	.	TRBJ1-5	ASSLVAGNQPQH
TRBV7-6	.	TRBJ2-4	ASSTGQGAVQY
TRBV5-1	once	TRBJ2-7	ASSPGQGVLEQY
TRBV13	.	.	ASSPQGFTYEQY
TRBV30	.	TRBJ1-3	AWGASGGNTIY
TRBV5-4	.	TRBJ2-3	ASSDQGGGVTDTQY
TRBV29-1	.	TRBJ1-3	SVGQTSGNTIY
TRBV4-1	once	TRBJ2-7	ASSQLLRTANFEQY
TRBV5-1	.	TRBJ1-1	ASSGLTGNTEAF
TRBV5-8	.	TRBJ1-1	ASSLQGRNTEAF
TRBV7-8	.	TRBJ1-5	ASSLTGNNQPQH
TRBV5-1	once	TRBJ1-2	ASSLVTGNYGYT
TRBV7-2	.	TRBJ2-7	ASSLGLAGYEQY
TRBV7-8	.	TRBJ2-5	ASSLVRRRPGETQY
TRBV5-1	.	TRBJ2-2	ASSQLSGQGTGELF
TRBV5-1	.	TRBJ2-2	ASSLAGFSTGELF
TRBV29-1	.	TRBJ2-7	SVSRDRYEQY
TRBV9	once	TRBJ2-7	ASSVGGEGVRQY
TRBV7-9	.	TRBJ1-2	ASSLEVSPNYGYT
TRBV7-2	.	TRBJ1-2	ASSFRDRTNYGYT
TRBV5-4	.	TRBJ2-7	ASGGQGARGSEQY
TRBV15	.	TRBJ2-2	ATSPFAGSGGELF
TRBV19	.	TRBJ2-7	ASSIRVGYEQY
TRBV7-2	.	TRBJ2-2	ASSLATAGTGELF
TRBV27	.	TRBJ2-1	ASHSTSQF
TRBV19	.	TRBJ1-1	ASSMTENTEAF
TRBV5-4	.	TRBJ2-3	ASSRRDRGTDTQY